This T cell receptor beta chain was recorded in a study of response to subunit inactivated influenza vaccine. Study-wide results and caveats: Few additional T cells are recruited per seasonal influenza vaccination, authors suggested.

V lost 0 bases to trimming and J lost 3 bases, with 9 bases between them. Looked up from germline, CDR1 is SGHTA and CDR2 is FQGNSA. The CDR3 is 14 amino acids. In the case of this clonotype: Its antigen is unknown.

MiXCR was run by TCRdb on the RT-PCR reads, yielding one entry per CDR3 protein. Of 630,000 or so distinct CDR3 sequences listed, roughly 14% were seen once; the top ten hold approximately 10%. The sequencing here drew on PBMCs from blood, taken 11 to 12 days after vaccination. This sequence joins TRBV7-2 and TRBJ2-7; D gene ambiguous. The clonotype was recovered from a man aged 50 to 59 who received an inactivated influenza vaccine. The CDR3 loop reads CASSLAGKYYEQYF. The CDR3 DNA sequence: TGTGCCAGCAGCTTAGCGGGAAAGTACTACGAGCAGTACTTC.